These 5 T cell receptor beta chains came from one sample sequenced in a study of shared clonotypes between healthy human individuals. Measured with immunoSEQ multiplex PCR; TCRdb has only the in-frame clones, and not every one. The sample holds nearly 1,000,000 clones; approximately 76% are singletons and the top ten take about 1.5%. Sequencing used memory CD4+ T cells sorted from blood. Subset reported: CD45RA-negative fraction. The receptors here all came from a man between 18 and 29 years old in good health.

This clone was seen once. This chain joins TRBV19 and TRBJ1-1; TRBD1 might be the D (6 bases). The CDR3 runs 15 residues. The germline V gene has CDR1 LNHDA and CDR2 SQIVND (reference sequence). V dropped 3 bases and J dropped 2 bases, with 13 bases sitting between them. The CDR3 sequence is CASSIPQQGNTEAFF. The CDR3, as DNA: TGTGCCAGTAGTATCCCCCAACAGGGAAACACTGAAGCTTTCTTT.

This clone was found once. The chain employs TRBV5-1 and TRBJ1-1; tentative D call: TRBD1 (6 bases). This CDR3 has 15 amino acids. Looked up from germline, CDR1 is SGHRS and CDR2 is YFSETQ. The V end was cut by 3 bases, the J end by 4 bases, with 16 bases between. Written as DNA, the CDR3 is TGCGCCAGCAGCTCCGAAGGGGGGTGGCGCACTGAAGCTTTCTTT. It specifies CASSSEGGWRTEAFF.

This chain uses TRBV28 with TRBJ2-1, with a tentative D call TRBD2 (6 bases). V was shortened by 7 bases and J by 4 bases, with 11 bases between the two germline ends. CDR1 MDHEN and CDR2 SYDVKM come from the germline V gene. The CDR3 covers 13 residues. The CDR3 region is CASKSGGYNEQFF. For the CDR3, the DNA is TGTGCCAGCAAGTCCGGGGGATACAATGAGCAGTTCTTC.

The rearrangement links TRBV6-5 to TRBJ2-1; TRBD2 aligns across 11 bases. CDR3 length equals 14 residues. The V segment lost 6 bases and the J segment 9 bases; nucleotides outside the gene matches: 7. Germline V gives CDR1 MNHEY, CDR2 SVGAGI. The CDR3 loop is CASRSLAGASEQFF. As DNA, the CDR3 is TGTGCCAGCAGGTCACTAGCGGGAGCTAGTGAGCAGTTCTTC.

The chain couples TRBV28 to TRBJ1-2; 9 nucleotides align to TRBD1. CDR3 length equals 13 residues. Germline CDR1 and CDR2: MDHEN and SYDVKM. V gave up 8 bases and J gave up 6 bases; unmatched junction bases: 7. Here the CDR3 DNA reads TGTGCCAGCGGGGGGGACAGGGATAATGGCTACACCTTC. Residues: CASGGDRDNGYTF.